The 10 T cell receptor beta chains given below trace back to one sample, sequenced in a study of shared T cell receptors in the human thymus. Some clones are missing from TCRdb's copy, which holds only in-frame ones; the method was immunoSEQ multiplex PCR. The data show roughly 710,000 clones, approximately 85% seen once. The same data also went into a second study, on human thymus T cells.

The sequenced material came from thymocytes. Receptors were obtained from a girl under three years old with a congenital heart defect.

CDR3: CASSMRASNQPQHF. CDR3 in DNA: TGTGCCAGTAGTATGAGGGCTTCCAATCAGCCCCAGCATTTT. The rearrangement joins TRBV19 to TRBJ1-5, with unresolved D. The CDR3 covers 14 residues. V lost 3 bases, J lost 3 bases, and 9 bases lay in between. Germline CDR1 and CDR2: LNHDA and SQIVND (reference sequence).

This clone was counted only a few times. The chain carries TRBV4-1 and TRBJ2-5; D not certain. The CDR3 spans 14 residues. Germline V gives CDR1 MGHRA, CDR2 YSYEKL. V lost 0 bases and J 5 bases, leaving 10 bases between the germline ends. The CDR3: CASSQDGQNETQYF. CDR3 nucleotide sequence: TGCGCCAGCAGCCAAGATGGCCAGAATGAGACCCAGTACTTC.

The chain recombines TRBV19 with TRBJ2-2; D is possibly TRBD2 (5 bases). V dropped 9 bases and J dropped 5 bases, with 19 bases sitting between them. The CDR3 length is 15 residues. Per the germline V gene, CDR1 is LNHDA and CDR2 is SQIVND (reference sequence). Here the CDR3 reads CASLDLISPTGELFF. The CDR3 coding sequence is TGTGCCAGCCTGGACTTAATTTCTCCAACCGGGGAGCTGTTTTTT.

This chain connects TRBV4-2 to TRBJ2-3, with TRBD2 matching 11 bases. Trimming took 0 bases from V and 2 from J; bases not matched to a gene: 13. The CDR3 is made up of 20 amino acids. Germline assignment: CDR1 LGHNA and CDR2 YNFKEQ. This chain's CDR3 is CASSQDGLAGGWKVTDTQYF. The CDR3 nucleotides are TGTGCCAGCAGCCAAGACGGATTAGCGGGGGGGTGGAAAGTCACAGATACGCAGTATTTT.

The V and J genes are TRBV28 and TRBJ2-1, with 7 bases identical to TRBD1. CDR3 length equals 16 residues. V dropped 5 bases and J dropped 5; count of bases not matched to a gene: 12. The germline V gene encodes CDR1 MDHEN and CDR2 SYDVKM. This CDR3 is CASSLGQVGSHNEQFF. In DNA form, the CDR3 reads TGTGCCAGCAGTCTAGGACAGGTGGGGTCCCACAATGAGCAGTTCTTC.

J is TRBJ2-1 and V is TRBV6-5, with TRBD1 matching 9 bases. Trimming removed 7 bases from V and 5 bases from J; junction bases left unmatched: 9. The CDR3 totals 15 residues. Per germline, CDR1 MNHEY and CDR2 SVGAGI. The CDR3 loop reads CASKPPRDRDNEQFF. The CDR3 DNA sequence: TGTGCCAGCAAACCCCCACGGGACAGGGACAATGAGCAGTTCTTC.

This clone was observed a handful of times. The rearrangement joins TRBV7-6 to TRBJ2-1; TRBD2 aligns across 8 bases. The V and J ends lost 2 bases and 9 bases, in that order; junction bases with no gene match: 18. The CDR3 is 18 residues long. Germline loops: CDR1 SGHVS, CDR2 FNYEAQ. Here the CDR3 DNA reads TGTGCCAGCAGCTTAACCTCGGAGTCCGGGGGGGAGAGAAGTGAGCAGTTCTTC. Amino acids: CASSLTSESGGERSEQFF.

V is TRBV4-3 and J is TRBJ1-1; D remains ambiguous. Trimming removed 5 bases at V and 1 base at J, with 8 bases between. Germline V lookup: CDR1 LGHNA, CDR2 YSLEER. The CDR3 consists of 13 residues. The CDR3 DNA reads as TGCGCCAGCAGCGGAGATCCGAACACTGAAGCTTTCTTT. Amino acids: CASSGDPNTEAFF.

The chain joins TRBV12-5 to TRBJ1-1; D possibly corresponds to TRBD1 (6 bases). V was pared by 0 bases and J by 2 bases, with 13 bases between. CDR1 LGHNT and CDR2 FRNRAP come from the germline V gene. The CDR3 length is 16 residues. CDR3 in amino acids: CASGLVPPGDNTEAFF. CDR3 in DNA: TGTGCTAGTGGTTTGGTACCCCCAGGGGATAACACTGAAGCTTTCTTT.

The CDR3 reads CASSLGRNPNYGYTF. The CDR3 DNA reads as TGTGCCAGCAGCTTGGGCAGAAACCCAAACTATGGCTACACCTTC. The J gene is TRBJ1-2, the V gene TRBV13; no clear D gene. The CDR3 is 15 amino acids. The V gene lost 3 bases and the J gene lost 2 bases, with 13 bases spanning the gap. Germline values: CDR1 PRHDT, CDR2 FYEKMQ (reference sequence).